These 4 T cell receptor beta chains originate from one sample sequenced in a study of cytomegalovirus exposure and HLA in healthy donors. Both 60 Vbeta primers and 13 Jbeta primers went into the PCR. Assay used: immunoSEQ multiplex PCR; TCRdb lists only in-frame clones, some missing. The sample yields 180,000 or so clones, approximately 71% seen once. The specimen sequenced was PBMCs. The receptors derive from a woman aged 40 to 50 in good health and CMV-seropositive.

This clone was counted a single time. The chain employs TRBV28 and TRBJ1-2, with no clear D. The CDR3 spans 14 residues. The ends were cut back, 6 bases at V and 4 bases at J, with 15 bases in the middle. The germline V gene has CDR1 MDHEN and CDR2 SYDVKM. The CDR3 region is CASRATWNSYGYTF. CDR3 bases: TGTGCCAGCAGGGCGACATGGAATAGCTATGGCTACACCTTC.

The chain links TRBV5-1 to TRBJ2-1; TRBD1 is a possible D gene (6 bases). V lost 0 bases and J 0 bases, leaving 10 bases between the germline ends. Germline loops: CDR1 SGHRS, CDR2 YFSETQ. CDR3 length equals 16 residues. DNA of the CDR3: TGCGCCAGCAGCTTGGCCCAGGGGAGCTCCTACAATGAGCAGTTCTTC. This encodes CASSLAQGSSYNEQFF.

V is TRBV5-3 and J is TRBJ2-3; 8 nucleotides agree with TRBD2. TRBV5-3 is designated an ORF whose function remains uncertain. With V trimmed by 4 bases and J by 0 bases, 4 bases remained unmatched. The CDR3 contains 15 residues. CDR3 in amino acids: CARSATSASTDTQYF. In DNA form, the CDR3 reads TGTGCCAGAAGCGCGACTAGCGCTAGCACAGATACGCAGTATTTT.

The chain is built from TRBV18 and TRBJ2-3, with TRBD2 matching over 14 bases. Germline V CDR1 and CDR2: KGHSH, LQKENI. The V segment lost 3 bases and the J segment 1 base; nucleotides outside the gene matches: 6. The CDR3 sequence is 18 residues long. CDR3 amino acids: CASSPGLAGEWGTDTQYF. CDR3 bases: TGTGCCAGCTCACCGGGACTAGCGGGAGAGTGGGGCACAGATACGCAGTATTTT.